This is a list of T cell receptor beta chains from one sample in a study of cytomegalovirus exposure and HLA in healthy donors. Repertoires were generated with immunoSEQ multiplex PCR, while TCRdb's copy carries only in-frame clones and drops some. The repertoire holds around 100,000 clones, with around 85% as singletons. Sequencing used PBMCs. The source is a man aged 18 to 30 in good health and CMV-seropositive. The CDR3 runs from the conserved cysteine through the conserved F or W. The order of the fields is CDR3 protein, CDR3 DNA, J gene, D gene, clone size, V gene. The D gene is left open where the match is weak. Clone size is given for some rows only: seen once, a few or many times, or a class if the clone is expanded.

cdr3_aa: CASSQTPETQYF
cdr3_nt: TGTGCCAGCAGTCAGACTCCCGAGACCCAGTACTTC
j_call: TRBJ2-5
d_call: .
clone_size: .
v_call: TRBV2

cdr3_aa: CASSYSRGGYEQYF
cdr3_nt: TGTGCCAGCAGTTACTCCCGCGGAGGATACGAGCAGTACTTC
j_call: TRBJ2-7
d_call: .
clone_size: .
v_call: TRBV6-5

cdr3_aa: CASSFLRSAQVNEQFF
cdr3_nt: TGCGCCAGCAGCTTCCTGAGAAGCGCGCAAGTAAATGAGCAGTTCTTC
j_call: TRBJ2-1
d_call: .
clone_size: .
v_call: TRBV5-1

cdr3_aa: CASSLGGLSLYEQYF
cdr3_nt: TGTGCCAGCAGCTTAGGGGGACTTTCACTCTACGAGCAGTACTTC
j_call: TRBJ2-7
d_call: .
clone_size: .
v_call: TRBV11-2

cdr3_aa: CASTEQTREYTDTQYF
cdr3_nt: TGTGCCAGCACGGAGCAGACCCGAGAGTACACAGATACGCAGTATTTT
j_call: TRBJ2-3
d_call: .
clone_size: .
v_call: TRBV11-3

cdr3_aa: CASSARGQYYNEQFF
cdr3_nt: TGTGCCAGCAGCGCCAGGGGGCAATACTACAATGAGCAGTTCTTC
j_call: TRBJ2-1
d_call: TRBD1
clone_size: .
v_call: TRBV7-9

cdr3_aa: CAWKYRGTDTQYF
cdr3_nt: TGTGCCTGGAAATACAGGGGTACAGATACGCAGTATTTT
j_call: TRBJ2-3
d_call: TRBD1
clone_size: once
v_call: TRBV30

cdr3_aa: CASSARLAGSTYEQYF
cdr3_nt: TGTGCCAGCAGCGCAAGACTAGCGGGATCCACCTACGAGCAGTACTTC
j_call: TRBJ2-7
d_call: TRBD2
clone_size: .
v_call: TRBV7-6

cdr3_aa: CASSLSGVARDTIYF
cdr3_nt: TGTGCCAGCAGTTTATCTGGGGTGGCGAGGGACACCATATATTTT
j_call: TRBJ1-3
d_call: .
clone_size: .
v_call: TRBV27

cdr3_aa: CASSLEPGQASVLTF
cdr3_nt: TGTGCCAGCAGCTTAGAGCCGGGACAGGCCTCCGTCCTGACTTTC
j_call: TRBJ2-6
d_call: TRBD1
clone_size: once
v_call: TRBV7-2

cdr3_aa: CASSLGEGGQPQHF
cdr3_nt: TGCGCCAGCAGCTTGGGCGAAGGCGGTCAGCCCCAGCATTTT
j_call: TRBJ1-5
d_call: .
clone_size: .
v_call: TRBV5-1

cdr3_aa: CASRGQGAAEQYF
cdr3_nt: TGCGCCAGCAGGGGACAGGGGGCTGCCGAGCAGTACTTC
j_call: TRBJ2-7
d_call: TRBD1
clone_size: .
v_call: TRBV10-2

cdr3_aa: CASSFPGGKEEAFF
cdr3_nt: TGTGCCAGCAGTTTCCCCGGGGGGAAGGAAGAAGCTTTCTTT
j_call: TRBJ1-1
d_call: .
clone_size: few
v_call: TRBV28

cdr3_aa: CASSVEGQGDTGELFF
cdr3_nt: TGTGCCAGCAGCGTGGAGGGCCAGGGTGACACCGGGGAGCTGTTTTTT
j_call: TRBJ2-2
d_call: .
clone_size: .
v_call: TRBV9

cdr3_aa: CASSDTLRGYTF
cdr3_nt: TGTGCCAGCAGTGACACCCTACGTGGCTACACCTTC
j_call: TRBJ1-2
d_call: .
clone_size: once
v_call: TRBV6-5

cdr3_aa: CASSQVTQGGNTGELFF
cdr3_nt: TGTGCCAGCAGCCAAGTAACTCAGGGGGGGAACACCGGGGAGCTGTTTTTT
j_call: TRBJ2-2
d_call: .
clone_size: once
v_call: TRBV4-2

cdr3_aa: CASSVEGADTQYF
cdr3_nt: TGTGCCAGCAGCGTGGAGGGCGCAGATACGCAGTATTTT
j_call: TRBJ2-3
d_call: .
clone_size: many
v_call: TRBV9

cdr3_aa: CASSLAGQSTQYF
cdr3_nt: TGCGCCAGCAGCTTGGCTGGTCAGTCGACCCAGTACTTC
j_call: TRBJ2-5
d_call: .
clone_size: .
v_call: TRBV5-1

cdr3_aa: CASSIDLYNEQFF
cdr3_nt: TGTGCCAGTAGTATAGACCTCTACAATGAGCAGTTCTTC
j_call: TRBJ2-1
d_call: .
clone_size: .
v_call: TRBV19

cdr3_aa: CASSSHFEGRTGELFF
cdr3_nt: TGCGCCAGCAGCTCCCATTTTGAGGGAAGGACCGGGGAGCTGTTTTTT
j_call: TRBJ2-2
d_call: .
clone_size: few
v_call: TRBV5-1

cdr3_aa: CASSLAVRGSGEQYF
cdr3_nt: TGTGCCAGCAGCTTGGCCGTCAGGGGTTCGGGGGAGCAGTACTTC
j_call: TRBJ2-7
d_call: .
clone_size: .
v_call: TRBV5-4

cdr3_aa: CAWNGKTSGKETQYF
cdr3_nt: TGTGCCTGGAACGGGAAGACTAGCGGGAAAGAGACCCAGTACTTC
j_call: TRBJ2-5
d_call: TRBD2
clone_size: few
v_call: TRBV30

cdr3_aa: CASSHRGGRTEAFF
cdr3_nt: TGTGCCAGCAGCCACAGGGGTGGTCGAACTGAAGCTTTCTTT
j_call: TRBJ1-1
d_call: .
clone_size: .
v_call: TRBV14

cdr3_aa: CASSESRGAPTYEQYF
cdr3_nt: TGCGCCAGCAGTGAGTCGCGGGGGGCTCCCACCTACGAGCAGTACTTC
j_call: TRBJ2-7
d_call: TRBD2
clone_size: few
v_call: TRBV10-1

cdr3_aa: CATNRDSNYGYTF
cdr3_nt: TGTGCCACCAACCGGGACAGTAACTATGGCTACACCTTC
j_call: TRBJ1-2
d_call: TRBD1
clone_size: few
v_call: TRBV19

cdr3_aa: CASSPVTNYGYTF
cdr3_nt: TGTGCCAGCAGCCCCGTTACTAACTATGGCTACACCTTC
j_call: TRBJ1-2
d_call: .
clone_size: .
v_call: TRBV28

cdr3_aa: CASSAHDYYNEQFF
cdr3_nt: TGTGCCAGCAGTGCCCACGACTACTACAATGAGCAGTTCTTC
j_call: TRBJ2-1
d_call: .
clone_size: .
v_call: TRBV2

cdr3_aa: CASSGQGGNQPQHF
cdr3_nt: TGTGCCAGTAGCGGACAGGGAGGCAATCAGCCCCAGCATTTT
j_call: TRBJ1-5
d_call: TRBD1
clone_size: once
v_call: TRBV19

cdr3_aa: CASSLGESSTNEKLFF
cdr3_nt: TGTGCCAGCAGCCTCGGAGAGAGTTCAACTAATGAAAAACTGTTTTTT
j_call: TRBJ1-4
d_call: .
clone_size: .
v_call: TRBV4-2

cdr3_aa: CASSLGGTTRGNEQFF
cdr3_nt: TGCGCCAGCAGCTTGGGGGGGACTACAAGGGGCAATGAGCAGTTCTTC
j_call: TRBJ2-1
d_call: TRBD2
clone_size: .
v_call: TRBV5-1

cdr3_aa: CASSEIETTETQYF
cdr3_nt: TGTGCCAGCAGTGAGATCGAGACTACAGAGACCCAGTACTTC
j_call: TRBJ2-5
d_call: .
clone_size: once
v_call: TRBV6-1

cdr3_aa: CASSTIGDEQFF
cdr3_nt: TGTGCCAGCAGTACAATCGGGGATGAGCAGTTCTTC
j_call: TRBJ2-1
d_call: .
clone_size: .
v_call: TRBV2

cdr3_aa: CASSQESSGTYNEQFF
cdr3_nt: TGCGCCAGCAGCCAAGAATCCAGCGGGACCTACAATGAGCAGTTCTTC
j_call: TRBJ2-1
d_call: TRBD2
clone_size: .
v_call: TRBV4-1

cdr3_aa: CASTPGEGVETQYF
cdr3_nt: TGTGCCAGCACCCCTGGGGAGGGAGTGGAGACCCAGTACTTC
j_call: TRBJ2-5
d_call: TRBD2
clone_size: .
v_call: TRBV9

cdr3_aa: CASSLGGTSYNEQFF
cdr3_nt: TGCGCCAGCAGCTTGGGCGGGACTAGTTACAATGAGCAGTTCTTC
j_call: TRBJ2-1
d_call: TRBD2
clone_size: once
v_call: TRBV5-1

cdr3_aa: CASSGTSLNTGELFF
cdr3_nt: TGTGCCAGCAGTGGGACTAGCTTAAACACCGGGGAGCTGTTTTTT
j_call: TRBJ2-2
d_call: TRBD2
clone_size: once
v_call: TRBV2